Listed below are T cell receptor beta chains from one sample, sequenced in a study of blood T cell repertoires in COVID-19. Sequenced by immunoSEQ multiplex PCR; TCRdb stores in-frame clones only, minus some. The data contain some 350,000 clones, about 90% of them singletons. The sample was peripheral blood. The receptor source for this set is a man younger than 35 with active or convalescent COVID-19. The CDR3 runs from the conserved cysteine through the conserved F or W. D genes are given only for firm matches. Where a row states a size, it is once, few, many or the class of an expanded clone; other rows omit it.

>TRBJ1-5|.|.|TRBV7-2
CASSLGGEDQPQHF
TGTGCCAGCAGCTTAGGAGGGGAGGATCAGCCCCAGCATTTT
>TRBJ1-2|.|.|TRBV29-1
CSVEVARGDGYTF
TGCAGCGTTGAGGTGGCCAGGGGAGACGGCTACACCTTC
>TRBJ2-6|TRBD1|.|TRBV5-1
CASSVPGTAGANVLTF
TGCGCCAGCAGCGTCCCGGGGACAGCTGGGGCCAACGTCCTGACTTTC
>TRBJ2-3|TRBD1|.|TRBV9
CASSKGQGATDTQYF
TGTGCCAGCAGCAAGGGACAGGGGGCGACAGATACGCAGTATTTT
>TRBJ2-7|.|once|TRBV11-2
CASTSSSYEQYF
TGTGCCAGCACCAGTTCATCCTACGAGCAGTACTTC
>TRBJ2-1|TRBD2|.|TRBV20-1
CSASVGLAGAYNEQFF
TGCAGTGCTAGTGTGGGACTAGCGGGAGCCTACAATGAGCAGTTCTTC
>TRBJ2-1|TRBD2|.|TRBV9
CASSVGVGRERIKQFF
TGTGCCAGCAGCGTAGGGGTAGGGCGGGAGCGCATTAAGCAGTTCTTC
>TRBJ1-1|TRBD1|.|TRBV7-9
CASSHLTGKNTEAFF
TGTGCCAGCAGCCATTTGACAGGGAAGAACACTGAAGCTTTCTTT
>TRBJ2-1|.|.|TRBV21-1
CASITGRGSYNEQFF
TGTGCCAGCATCACAGGGCGGGGGTCGTACAATGAGCAGTTCTTC
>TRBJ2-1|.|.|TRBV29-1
CSVEDWYTSNEQFF
TGCAGCGTTGAAGATTGGTACACATCCAATGAGCAGTTCTTC
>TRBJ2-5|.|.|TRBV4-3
CASSQYMTGRGETQYF
TGCGCCAGCAGCCAATATATGACGGGGAGGGGGGAGACCCAGTACTTC
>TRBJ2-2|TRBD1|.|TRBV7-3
CASSLGTEGTGELFF
TGTGCCAGCAGCCTTGGGACAGAAGGCACCGGGGAGCTGTTTTTT
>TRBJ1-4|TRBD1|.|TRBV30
CAWSGDRVFTNEKLFF
TGTGCCTGGAGTGGGGACAGGGTGTTCACTAATGAAAAACTGTTTTTT
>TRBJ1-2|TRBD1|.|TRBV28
CASSRDSSYGYTF
TGTGCCAGCAGTCGGGACAGCTCCTATGGCTACACCTTC
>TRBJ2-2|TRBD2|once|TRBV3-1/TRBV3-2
CASSQTSGRNSGELFF
TGTGCCAGCAGCCAGACTAGCGGGAGAAACTCCGGGGAGCTGTTTTTT
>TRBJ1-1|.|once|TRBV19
CASRPLDGGRMNTEAFF
TGTGCCAGTAGGCCATTGGATGGGGGGAGGATGAACACTGAAGCTTTCTTT
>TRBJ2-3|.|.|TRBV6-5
CASSTDITSTDTQYF
TGTGCCAGCAGTACCGACATTACTAGCACAGATACGCAGTATTTT
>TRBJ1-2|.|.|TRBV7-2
CASSSPYRTAYGYTF
TGTGCCAGCAGCTCACCGTACCGGACAGCCTATGGCTACACCTTC
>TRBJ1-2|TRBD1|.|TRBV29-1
CSVGLAQGGFYGYTF
TGCAGCGTTGGCCTTGCGCAGGGGGGCTTCTATGGCTACACCTTC
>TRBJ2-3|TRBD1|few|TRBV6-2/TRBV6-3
CASSYSRTGRDTQYF
TGTGCCAGCAGTTACTCTCGGACAGGGAGAGATACGCAGTATTTT
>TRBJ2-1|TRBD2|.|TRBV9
CASSVEPSGRINEQFF
TGTGCCAGCAGCGTAGAACCTAGCGGGAGAATCAATGAGCAGTTCTTC
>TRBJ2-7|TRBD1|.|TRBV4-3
CASSEGTGGFSYEQYF
TGCGCCAGCAGCGAAGGGACAGGGGGATTCAGCTACGAGCAGTACTTC
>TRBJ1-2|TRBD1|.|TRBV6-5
CASSYTGAAAGYTF
TGTGCCAGCAGTTACACAGGGGCGGCGGCTGGCTACACCTTC
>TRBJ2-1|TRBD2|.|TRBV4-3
CASSQGRGGDEQFF
TGCGCCAGCAGCCAAGGTCGGGGAGGGGATGAGCAGTTCTTC
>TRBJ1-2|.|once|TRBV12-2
CASRGRAGGYTF
TGTGCAAGTCGCGGCAGGGCAGGCGGCTACACCTTC
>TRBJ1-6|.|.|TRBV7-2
CASSFYSNSPLHF
TGTGCCAGCAGCTTTTACAGTAATTCACCCCTCCACTTT
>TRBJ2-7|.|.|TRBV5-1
CASSQGRASYEQYF
TGCGCCAGCAGCCAGGGGCGGGCGTCCTACGAGCAGTACTTC
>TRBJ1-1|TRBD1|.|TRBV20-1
CSASGTENTEAFF
TGCAGTGCTAGTGGGACAGAGAACACTGAAGCTTTCTTT